These 10 T cell receptor beta chains share one sample of origin, sequenced in a study of blood T cell repertoires in COVID-19. TCRdb's copy holds only in-frame clones and misses some; the assay was immunoSEQ multiplex PCR. The repertoire holds some 65,000 clones, with 85% as singletons. Sequenced input: peripheral blood. These receptors all stem from a man at least 80 years old with acute or convalescent COVID-19.

The chain uses TRBV9 and TRBJ1-5, with 12 bases aligning to TRBD1. The CDR3 spans 16 residues. Germline values: CDR1 SGDLS, CDR2 YYNGEE. V trimming: 4 bases; J trimming: 0 bases; junction bases outside the gene matches: 2. CDR3 sequence (DNA): TGTGCCAGCAGCCCGGGACAGGGGGCTAGCAATCAGCCCCAGCATTTT. Residues: CASSPGQGASNQPQHF.

The chain employs TRBV10-3 and TRBJ1-1; D is uncertain. Trimming cost V 3 bases and J 6 bases, with 11 bases left between them. The CDR3 extends over 13 amino acids. Germline assignment: CDR1 ENHRY and CDR2 SYGVKD. In DNA form, the CDR3 reads TGTGCCATCAGTGAAAAACAGACCGCTGAAGCTTTCTTT. As protein: CAISEKQTAEAFF.

This clone has just one count. The V gene is TRBV7-9, the J gene TRBJ1-1, with unresolved D. Trimming left V 5 bases short and J 0 bases short, with 13 bases between. This CDR3 is built from 15 residues. Germline V gene data show CDR1 as SEHNR and CDR2 as FQNEAQ (reference sequence). The CDR3 reads CASSPRGVLNTEAFF. The DNA of the CDR3 is TGTGCCAGCAGCCCACGCGGTGTGTTGAACACTGAAGCTTTCTTT.

The J gene is TRBJ2-6, the V gene TRBV6-6; unclear D gene. Trimming removed 3 bases at V and 0 bases at J, with 6 bases between. CDR3 length: 15 amino acids. Germline CDR1 reads MNHNY; CDR2 reads SVGAGI (reference sequence). In nucleotides, the CDR3 is TGTGCCAGCAGTTATTGGAGCTCTGGGGCCAACGTCCTGACTTTC. Protein: CASSYWSSGANVLTF.

This clone was seen only once. This chain connects TRBV5-1 to TRBJ2-1; 9 bases are a match to TRBD2. Germline V gene lookup returns CDR1 SGHRS and CDR2 YFSETQ. V lost 4 bases to trimming and J lost 4 bases; unmatched junction nucleotides: 12. The CDR3 extends over 17 amino acids. The CDR3 loop is CASSGGTSLGFYNEQFF. The DNA for the CDR3 is TGCGCCAGCAGCGGGGGGACTAGCCTAGGGTTTTACAATGAGCAGTTCTTC. The whole variable domain, remainder taken from reference TRBV5-1 and TRBJ2-1, is KAGVTQTPRYLIKTRGQQVTLSCSPISGHRSVSWYQQTPGQGLQFLFEYFSETQRNKGNFPGRFSGRQFSNSRSEMNVSTLELGDSALYLCASSGGTSLGFYNEQFFGPGTRLTVL.

The chain uses TRBV28 and TRBJ1-5; TRBD1 might be the D (6 bases). Per the germline V gene, CDR1 is MDHEN and CDR2 is SYDVKM. The germline V and J ends were trimmed by 3 bases and 9 bases, with 12 bases remaining between them. CDR3 length equals 13 residues. CDR3 nucleotides: TGTGCCAGCAGTTTTGGGGGCCGTGGGCCCCAGCATTTT. It codes for CASSFGGRGPQHF.

V usage is TRBV2 and J usage is TRBJ1-3; D is unclear. Germline V gene sequence: CDR1 SNHLY, CDR2 FYNNEI. The V gene lost 8 bases and the J gene lost 0 bases, with 8 bases spanning the gap. CDR3 length equals 13 residues. In DNA form, the CDR3 reads TGTGCCAGCCTTTTTAGCTCTGGAAACACCATATATTTT. It codes for CASLFSSGNTIYF.

CDR3: CASTQREAEQFF. For the CDR3, the DNA is TGTGCCAGCACCCAGAGGGAGGCTGAGCAGTTCTTC. The rearrangement links TRBV6-6 to TRBJ2-1; D might be TRBD2 (6 bases). CDR1 is MNHNY and CDR2 is SVGAGI in the germline V gene (reference sequence). CDR3 size: 12 residues. Trimming left V 7 bases short and J 9 bases short, with 13 bases between.

In its sample, this clone was seen a few times. The chain links TRBV6-6 to TRBJ1-2, with 7 bases fitting TRBD1. The junction had 7 bases not matched to a gene; V was cut back by 5 bases and J by 7 bases. The CDR3 has 13 amino acids. From germline, CDR1 is MNHNY and CDR2 SVGAGI (reference sequence). The CDR3 DNA is TGTGCCAGCAGTCCCAGGGGGTTTGCTGGCTACACCTTC. Its translation: CASSPRGFAGYTF.

In its sample, this clone was seen a few times. This chain joins TRBV5-5 and TRBJ1-1, with D uncertain. This CDR3 is built from 14 residues. The V gene's germline CDR1 is SGHKS and CDR2 YYEKEE (reference sequence). The V end was cut by 1 base, the J end by 1 base, with 8 bases between. CDR3 sequence: CASSLYGRNTEAFF. DNA for the CDR3: TGTGCCAGCAGCTTGTACGGTAGGAACACTGAAGCTTTCTTT.